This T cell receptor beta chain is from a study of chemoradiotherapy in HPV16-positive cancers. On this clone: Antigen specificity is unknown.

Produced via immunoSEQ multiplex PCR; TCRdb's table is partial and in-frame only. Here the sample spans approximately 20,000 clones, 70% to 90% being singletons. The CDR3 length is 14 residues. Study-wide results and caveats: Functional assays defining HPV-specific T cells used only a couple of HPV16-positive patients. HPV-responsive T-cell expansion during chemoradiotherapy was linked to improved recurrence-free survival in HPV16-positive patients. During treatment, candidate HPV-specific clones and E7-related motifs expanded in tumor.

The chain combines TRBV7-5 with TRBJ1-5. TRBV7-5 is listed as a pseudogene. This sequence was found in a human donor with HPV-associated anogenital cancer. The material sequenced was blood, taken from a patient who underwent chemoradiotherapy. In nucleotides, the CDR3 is TGTGTCAGAAGCTCCGGTCCTAAGAATCAGCCCCAGCATTTT. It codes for CVRSSGPKNQPQHF.